These 23 T cell receptor beta chains came from one sample sequenced in a study of blood T cell repertoires in COVID-19. The repertoire was sequenced with immunoSEQ multiplex PCR; TCRdb's copy has only in-frame clones and lacks some. The sample carries some 290,000 clones, about 90% recorded once. The sequenced material came from peripheral blood. These receptors came from a woman in her 30s with COVID-19, enrolled during active disease.

The chain uses TRBV21-1 and TRBJ1-1. TRBV21-1 has pseudogene status. This CDR3 is built from 16 residues. CDR3 sequence reads: CASSKAREKMNTEAFF. CDR3 bases: TGTGCCAGCAGCAAAGCGCGGGAGAAAATGAACACTGAAGCTTTCTTT.

The chain uses TRBV20-1 and TRBJ2-1; TRBD1 agrees at 7 bases. The CDR3 has 14 amino acids. Germline lookup yields CDR1 DFQATT and CDR2 SNEGSKA (reference sequence). J was trimmed by 8 bases and V by 3 bases; bases with no gene match: 10. The CDR3 DNA reads as TGCAGTGCTAGTAGACAGGGCTATTTCGATGAGCAGTTCTTC. Translated, it gives CSASRQGYFDEQFF.

The chain carries TRBV5-6 and TRBJ1-6; a possible D gene is TRBD1 (5 bases). CDR1 and CDR2 (germline): SGHDT, YYEEEE. V was trimmed by 0 bases and J by 6 bases, leaving 13 bases between them. This CDR3 has 16 residues. This CDR3 reads CASSLEVGGANSPLHF. The CDR3 DNA reads as TGTGCCAGCAGCTTGGAGGTCGGGGGTGCTAATTCACCCCTCCACTTT.

The chain links TRBV5-6 to TRBJ2-7, with unresolved D. The V end was cut by 0 bases, the J end by 1 base, with 5 bases between. The CDR3 runs 13 residues. Germline-derived CDR1 and CDR2 are SGHDT and YYEEEE. In DNA form, the CDR3 reads TGTGCCAGCAGCTTGGCCGGTTCCTACGAGCAGTACTTC. Its translation: CASSLAGSYEQYF.

The V gene is TRBV30, the J gene TRBJ1-2, with 7 bases identical to TRBD1. Germline V lookup: CDR1 GTSNPN, CDR2 SVGIG (reference sequence). With V trimmed by 8 bases and J by 2 bases, 14 bases remained unmatched. The CDR3 spans 15 residues. The CDR3 spells CAGTHPGQTNYGYTF. The DNA of the CDR3 is TGTGCCGGGACCCATCCGGGACAGACGAACTATGGCTACACCTTC.

This clone has more than one count but fewer than ten. V gene TRBV5-1 combines with J gene TRBJ2-2; 7 bases are shared with TRBD2. Unmatched junction bases numbered 2, after V lost 0 bases and J lost 3 bases. This CDR3 has 15 residues. Germline-derived CDR1 and CDR2 are SGHRS and YFSETQ. CDR3 sequence reads: CASSLVLADTGELFF. In nucleotides, the CDR3 is TGCGCCAGCAGCTTGGTTCTAGCGGACACCGGGGAGCTGTTTTTT.

The V and J genes are TRBV2 and TRBJ2-5, with a weak D call TRBD1 (6 bases). Per germline, CDR1 SNHLY and CDR2 FYNNEI. The CDR3 spans 13 residues. Trimming took off 4 bases at V and 2 bases at J, with 8 bases between the two ends. In nucleotides, the CDR3 is TGTGCCAGCAGTGGCGGACAGCAAGAGACCCAGTACTTC. This codes for CASSGGQQETQYF.

The rearrangement uses TRBV4-2 and TRBJ1-6; a weak D match, TRBD1 (6 bases). This CDR3 is 15 amino acids long. CDR1 and CDR2 (germline): LGHNA, YNFKEQ. Trimming removed 0 bases from V and 10 bases from J, with 13 bases in between. The CDR3 here is CASSQDSGEGSPLHF. DNA for the CDR3: TGTGCCAGCAGCCAAGATTCAGGGGAAGGATCACCCCTCCACTTT.

The V gene is TRBV10-3, the J gene TRBJ2-3; the match to TRBD2 covers 14 bases. Per the germline V gene, CDR1 is ENHRY and CDR2 is SYGVKD. The CDR3 spans 18 residues. V was pared by 8 bases and J by 2 bases, with 12 bases of the junction left unmatched. CDR3 region: CAIRGLAGETDLTDTQYF. CDR3 DNA: TGTGCCATCCGGGGACTAGCGGGAGAGACAGACCTCACAGATACGCAGTATTTT.

This clone was seen more than once but under ten times. V gene TRBV7-9 combines with J gene TRBJ2-2, with a possible D match to TRBD2 (6 bases). V was pared by 5 bases and J by 6 bases, with 13 bases between. Germline loops: CDR1 SEHNR, CDR2 FQNEAQ (reference sequence). The CDR3 is 14 amino acids. The DNA of the CDR3 is TGTGCCAGCAGCCTCTTACGGGAGTCCGGGGAGCTGTTTTTT. Residues: CASSLLRESGELFF. Together with reference TRBV7-9 and TRBJ2-2, the CDR3 gives the full variable domain: DTGVSQNPRHKITKRGQNVTFRCDPISEHNRLYWYRQTLGQGPEFLTYFQNEAQLEKSRLLSDRFSAERPKGSFSTLEIQRTEQGDSAMYLCASSLLRESGELFFGEGSRLTVL.

V and J are TRBV28 and TRBJ2-5; TRBD1 aligns across 9 bases. With 6 bases clipped from V and 7 bases from J, the junction kept 9 bases outside the gene matches. Looked up from germline, CDR1 is MDHEN and CDR2 is SYDVKM. This CDR3 has 14 amino acids. DNA for the CDR3: TGTGCCAGCAGCTTCACAGACAGGGGGGTGACCCAGTACTTC. Translating gives CASSFTDRGVTQYF.

This clone showed up just once. This chain joins TRBV7-9 and TRBJ1-4, with D perhaps TRBD1 (5 bases). The CDR3 runs to 14 residues. The V gene lost 2 bases and the J gene lost 7 bases, with 11 bases spanning the gap. Per germline, CDR1 SEHNR and CDR2 FQNEAQ (reference sequence). The CDR3 DNA reads TGTGCCAGCAGCTTAAGGCAGGGAGGTGAAAAACTGTTTTTT. Translating gives CASSLRQGGEKLFF.

The chain joins TRBV29-1 to TRBJ2-1; D remains unclear. The CDR3 is 12 amino acids. V lost 1 base to trimming and J lost 6 bases, with 7 bases between them. The V gene's germline CDR1 is SQVTM and CDR2 ANQGSEA. The CDR3 coding sequence is TGCAGCGTTGAAGTCGTCTCCAATGAGCAGTTCTTC. Protein product: CSVEVVSNEQFF.

V is TRBV5-4 and J is TRBJ2-3; TRBD2 aligns across 9 bases. Germline CDR1 and CDR2: SGHNT and YYREEE (reference sequence). Unmatched junction bases numbered 7, after V lost 6 bases and J lost 2 bases. The CDR3 runs 15 residues. The CDR3 nucleotides read TGTGCCAGCAACCTGATAGCGGGAGCCACAGATACGCAGTATTTT. Translating it yields CASNLIAGATDTQYF.

The gene calls are TRBV28 and TRBJ2-3, with 7 bases matching TRBD2. The CDR3 totals 13 residues. V trimming: 4 bases; J trimming: 5 bases; junction bases outside the gene matches: 3. CDR1 and CDR2 from the germline V gene are MDHEN and SYDVKM. The CDR3 sequence: CASSWGGLDTQYF. The CDR3 coding sequence is TGTGCCAGCAGTTGGGGGGGACTAGATACGCAGTATTTT.

The chain links TRBV28 to TRBJ2-7; maybe TRBD2 (6 bases). The V end was cut by 7 bases, the J end by 7 bases, with 23 bases between. CDR1 is MDHEN, CDR2 SYDVKM, per germline. This CDR3 has 15 amino acids. The CDR3 DNA reads TGTGCCAGCAATGCTCCCGGGAGCCTCCTTTTTGAGCAGTACTTC. Its translation: CASNAPGSLLFEQYF.

The J gene is TRBJ2-3, the V gene TRBV2; possible D gene TRBD1, 6 bases. The CDR3 is 18 residues long. Germline CDR1 is SNHLY and CDR2 is FYNNEI. The V and J ends lost 6 bases and 2 bases respectively, with 24 bases between them. CDR3 region: CASRDLTLAGASTDTQYF. The CDR3 coding sequence is TGTGCCAGCAGGGACCTCACCCTGGCAGGGGCCTCCACAGATACGCAGTATTTT. The full variable domain, completed using reference TRBV2 and TRBJ2-3, is EPEVTQTPSHQVTQMGQEVILRCVPISNHLYFYWYRQILGQKVEFLVSFYNNEISEKSEIFDDQFSVERPDGSNFTLKIRSTKLEDSAMYFCASRDLTLAGASTDTQYFGPGTRLTVL.

The chain recombines TRBV30 with TRBJ2-1; TRBD2 aligns across 8 bases. Germline V gene data show CDR1 as GTSNPN and CDR2 as SVGIG (reference sequence). The length of the CDR3 is 12 residues. V gave up 4 bases and J gave up 8 bases; unmatched junction bases: 4. CDR3 protein: CAWNLAGDEQFF. The DNA of the CDR3 is TGTGCCTGGAATCTAGCGGGCGATGAGCAGTTCTTC. Complete variable domain (other parts from reference TRBV30 and TRBJ2-1): SQTIHQWPATLVQPVGSPLSLECTVEGTSNPNLYWYRQAAGRGLQLLFYSVGIGQISSEVPQNLSASRPQDRQFILSSKKLLLSDSGFYLCAWNLAGDEQFFGPGTRLTVL.

The gene calls are TRBV6-5 and TRBJ1-2; TRBD1 matches at 7 bases. The CDR3 has 16 residues. Germline V gene data show CDR1 as MNHEY and CDR2 as SVGAGI. V dropped 1 base and J dropped 0; count of bases not matched to a gene: 5. The CDR3 coding sequence is TGTGCCAGCAGTTACTTGGACAGGAAAGCTAACTATGGCTACACCTTC. Translation gives CASSYLDRKANYGYTF.

The rearrangement links TRBV30 to TRBJ2-7, with 10 bases aligning to TRBD2. CDR3 size: 14 residues. J lost 4 bases, V lost 3 bases, and 6 bases had no gene match. Germline CDR1 GTSNPN, CDR2 SVGIG (reference sequence). CDR3 loop: CAWSRTSGIYEQYF. CDR3 coding DNA: TGTGCCTGGAGCCGTACTAGCGGGATATACGAGCAGTACTTC.

For this clone: This sample includes further DNA sequences coding for the same CDR3. The chain recombines TRBV5-6 with TRBJ2-7; the D is unclear. V gave up 0 bases and J gave up 1 base, with 5 bases separating them. CDR1 SGHDT and CDR2 YYEEEE come from the germline V gene. The CDR3 is 13 residues long. The CDR3 bases are TGTGCCAGCAGCTTGGTACAGTCCTACGAGCAGTACTTC. It codes for CASSLVQSYEQYF.

The V call is TRBV18, the J call TRBJ1-2; D may be TRBD1 (6 bases). Germline lookup yields CDR1 KGHSH and CDR2 LQKENI. Trimming shortened V by 2 bases and J by 2 bases, and 9 bases separated the two germline ends. This CDR3 contains 14 residues. The CDR3 sequence: CASSPGDRNYGYTF. CDR3 nucleotide sequence: TGTGCCAGCTCACCAGGTGACAGGAACTATGGCTACACCTTC.

This chain links TRBV6-2 or TRBV6-3 with TRBJ2-7, with 12 bases lining up with TRBD2. V was pared by 5 bases and J by 4 bases, with 12 bases of the junction left unmatched. The CDR3 covers 17 residues. The germline V gene encodes CDR1 MNHEY and CDR2 SVGEGT. This CDR3 is CASSRAPTSGSGYEQYF. The CDR3 bases are TGTGCCAGCAGTCGGGCCCCGACTAGCGGGAGCGGTTACGAGCAGTACTTC.